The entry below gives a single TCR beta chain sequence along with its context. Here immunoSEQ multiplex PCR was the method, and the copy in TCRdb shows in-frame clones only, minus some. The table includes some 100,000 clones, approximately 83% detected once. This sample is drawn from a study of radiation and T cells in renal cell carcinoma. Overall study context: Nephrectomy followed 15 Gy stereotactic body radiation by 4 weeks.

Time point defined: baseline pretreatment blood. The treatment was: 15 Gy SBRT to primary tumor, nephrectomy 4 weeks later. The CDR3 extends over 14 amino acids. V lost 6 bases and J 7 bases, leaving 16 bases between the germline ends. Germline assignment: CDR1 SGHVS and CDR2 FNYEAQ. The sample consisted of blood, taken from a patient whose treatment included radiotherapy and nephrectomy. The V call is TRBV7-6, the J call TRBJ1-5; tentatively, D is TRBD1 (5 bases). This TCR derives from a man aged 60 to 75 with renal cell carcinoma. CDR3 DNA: TGTGCCAGCAGATTGACAGTTTTAGACCAGCCCCAGCATTTT. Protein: CASRLTVLDQPQHF.